This T cell receptor (beta chain) appears in the sequencing data of a study of CD8 T cells in ankylosing spondylitis. TCRdb itself ran the 5' RACE reads through MiXCR, one entry per CDR3 protein. The sample carries about 540,000 distinct CDR3 sequences, 10% to 15% recorded once. General study results and limits: Typical of ankylosing spondylitis blood, it appeared, was a TCR beta motif of fewer than ten highly homologous variants.

This clonotype was seen only a few times. Antigen unknown. Germline-derived CDR1 and CDR2 are SEHNR and FQNEAQ (reference sequence). The V end was cut by 3 bases, the J end by 7 bases, with 8 bases between. The CDR3 consists of 12 residues. The sequenced sample consisted of blood, either unsorted or a sorted T cell fraction (not recorded which). This clonotype originated in a male donor with ankylosing spondylitis. The rearrangement joins TRBV7-9 to TRBJ2-3; tentative D call: TRBD2 (5 bases). The CDR3 DNA is TGTGCCAGCAGCTTGGACTGGAATACGCAGTATTTT. Protein sequence: CASSLDWNTQYF. The whole variable domain, remainder taken from reference TRBV7-9 and TRBJ2-3, is DTGVSQNPRHKITKRGQNVTFRCDPISEHNRLYWYRQTLGQGPEFLTYFQNEAQLEKSRLLSDRFSAERPKGSFSTLEIQRTEQGDSAMYLCASSLDWNTQYFGPGTRLTVL.